This T cell receptor beta chain was identified in a study of cytotoxic CD8 clonotypes in ibrutinib-treated CLL listed by TCRdb under 2021. In the study overall: The cohort included roughly 15 treatment-naive and some 10 relapsed/refractory patients; some 18 were IGHV unmutated. Samples at response were collected after a median of about 12 months of treatment, with a range of about 6 to 36 months. Of the 70 to 100 people in the trial, about two dozen had longitudinal samples available. On average, each sample yielded around 230,000 productive templates and 85,000 to 95,000 productive rearrangements. Responses were partial in 25 or so patients and complete in 2; after median about 63 months follow-up, some 15 stayed in remission and roughly twelve progressed. Every sample from remission and from progressive disease was obtained while the patients were still on ibrutinib. Cryopreserved peripheral blood mononuclear cells were obtained prior to treatment, at the time of response, and at either disease progression or sustained remission. The full study reports these points: Public clonotypes were rare and either shrank or stayed stable during treatment, and the rise in clonality at ibrutinib response reflected expansion of private clonotypes. Lymph node repertoires were not examined, and the timing of sampling was not matched between patients in sustained remission and those whose disease progressed. An increase in clonality was observed at ibrutinib response, with clonality remaining stable during sustained remission and falling back toward baseline at progression. Baseline clonality was found to be higher than that of age-matched healthy donors and was strongly correlated with circulating CD8+ T-cell counts.

For TCR beta library preparation, roughly 2 micrograms of genomic DNA were extracted from the cryopreserved PBMCs. Longitudinal blood samples from CLL patients receiving ibrutinib monotherapy were subjected to high-throughput TCR beta sequencing. The patients took part in an open-label, single-center phase 2 trial of ibrutinib monotherapy. About this clone itself: This receptor's antigen is unknown. No much larger clonotype is one base removed from it; base qualities were not supplied.

CDR3 length: 14 amino acids, cysteine to phenylalanine. The entry retains the CDR3 DNA only, 42 bases that are in frame from base 1. Trimming takes 1 base from V and 1 base from J, and the germline ends sit 7 bases apart. CDR1 and CDR2 were assigned from the germline V gene (reference sequence) as PRHDT and FYEKMQ. On a MiSeq, deep resolution sequencing aimed for a depth between 1 in 1 million and 1 in 200,000 T cells, with each clonotype covered approximately 10x on average. The immunoSEQ hsTCRB Kit was used to generate TCR beta libraries. Concerning the study's data processing: Data were analyzed with ImmunoSEQ Data Assistant and ImmunoSEQ Analyzer, with V, D and J genes assigned per IMGT definitions. Clonality, which ranges from 0 to 1, was calculated by subtracting the normalized Shannon entropy of productive rearrangement frequencies from one. Only overrepresented clonotypes making up at least 0.05% of each patient's repertoire were included in the public clonotype analysis. Repertoires from thirteen age-matched healthy donors in immuneACCESS were used as clonality controls. Held by TCRdb, this immuneACCESS table contains in-frame sequences only and omits some clones. Under half of the omission traces to an unresolved V gene where checked; the cause of the rest is unknown. V, J and clone size were drawn from that table, and D and trimming were deduced from the DNA. Recorded for this sample are about 140,000 clones; 75% to 85% of them occurred a single time. The ten largest make up 7.5% to 8% of the sample.

This TCR was sampled from a human donor with chronic lymphocytic leukemia. Sequenced material: PBMCs, taken after 36 months of ibrutinib treatment. The sequence joins TRBV13 to TRBJ1-1, with the D gene not confidently named. The CDR3 region has the sequence CASSLVAGNTEAFF. The DNA sequence is given as TGTGCCAGCAGCTTAGTCGCAGGGAACACTGAAGCTTTCTTT.